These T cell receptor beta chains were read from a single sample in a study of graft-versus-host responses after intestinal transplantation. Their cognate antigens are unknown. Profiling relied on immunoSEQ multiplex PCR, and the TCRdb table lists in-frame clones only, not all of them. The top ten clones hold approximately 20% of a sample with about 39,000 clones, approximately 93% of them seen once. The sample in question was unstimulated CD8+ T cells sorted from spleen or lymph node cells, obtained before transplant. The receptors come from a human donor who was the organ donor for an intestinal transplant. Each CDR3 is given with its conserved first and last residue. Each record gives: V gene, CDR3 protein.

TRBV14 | CASSPGLAGVPDTGELFF
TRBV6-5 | CASSYTLLNTGELFF
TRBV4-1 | CASSQVEGVTTEAFF
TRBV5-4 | CASSSTPLATDTQYF
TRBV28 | CASSQDITSTDTQYF
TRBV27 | CASSLSVLYEQYF
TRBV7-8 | CASSLDPRDKRPLTDTQYF
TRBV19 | CASSIGGYNEQFF
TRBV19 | CASSLGQGGTDTQYF
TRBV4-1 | CASSPGPKSHYEQYF
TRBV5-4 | CASSLGVGGLNEQFF
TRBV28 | CASSSAGRSYNEQFF
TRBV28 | CASQWGSTDTQYF
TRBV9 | CASSGVAGGSYNEQFF
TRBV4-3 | CASSPPQLAGRTGELFF
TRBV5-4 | CASSPGLAGVNEQYF
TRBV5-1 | CASSLEVFSYEQYF
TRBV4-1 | CASSQDAGEAYNEQFF
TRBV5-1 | CASSLGGLAGALNIQYF
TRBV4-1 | CASSQLPEGSSYNEQFF
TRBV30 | CAWSPLGGGRFHGYTF
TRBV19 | CASTPASSGAGELFF
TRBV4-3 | CASSQALAETQYF
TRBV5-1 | CASSLVVGYYYEQYF
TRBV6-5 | CASSPNIRSYEQYF
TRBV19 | CAPPVGTDSVRLAATSTDTQYF
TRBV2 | CASTTAHYEQYF
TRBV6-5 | CASSWEGTGTYEQYF
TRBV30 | CASAGYGYTF
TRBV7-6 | CASSPQWREGVGTQYF
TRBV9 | CASSGVPSTDTQYF
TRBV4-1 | CASSQRLAGDEQYF
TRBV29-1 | CSVVRTGVGVVDTEAFF
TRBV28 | CASSLLQVEEQYF
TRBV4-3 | CASSQGLPTGELFF
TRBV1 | CTSSQEVGKGLAKNIQYF
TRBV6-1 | CASCTGELFF
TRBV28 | CASSQRLLRNTEAFF
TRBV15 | CATSRSDSPFDNYGYTF
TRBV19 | CASSMFNWNTEAFF
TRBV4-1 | CASSQVIAGGWDTQYF
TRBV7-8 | CASRRRQGARYNEQFF
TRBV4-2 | CASSHSAVANTGELFF
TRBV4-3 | CASSHLIAGVYNEQFF
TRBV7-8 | CASSLNGGGYTDTQYF
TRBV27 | CASSLDGEKLFF
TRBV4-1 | CASSQDVPGELFF